What follows describes a single TCR beta chain. The record originates from a study of OX40 agonist ivuxolimab in advanced cancers. As for the study in general: As their treatment, patients were administered ivuxolimab, an agonistic anti-OX40 (CD134) antibody.

Produced via immunoSEQ multiplex PCR; TCRdb's table is partial and in-frame only. The sample has 70,000 to 95,000 clones; about 92% are singletons. The starting material was CD4+ or CD8+ T cells sorted from blood, obtained in a trial of the OX40 agonist ivuxolimab. The TCR sequence derives from an adult with an advanced solid tumor such as melanoma, head and neck, liver or kidney cancer.

The CDR3 loop is CATKLLGYEQYF. CDR3 bases: TGTGCCACCAAACTCCTTGGGTACGAGCAGTACTTC. V gene TRBV6-1 combines with J gene TRBJ2-7; D is undetermined. Trimming took off 10 bases at V and 4 bases at J, with 14 bases between the two ends. Germline V gene lookup returns CDR1 MNHNS and CDR2 SASEGT. The length of the CDR3 is 12 residues.